A single sample is the source of the 30 T cell receptor beta chains below, sequenced in a study of regulatory T cells in long-lasting Graves disease. Arm-PCR of CDR3 regions and iRepertoire HTBI primers were the basis on which TCR beta libraries were built. MiXCR, run by TCRdb on the multiplex PCR reads, gives a single entry per CDR3 protein. The sample has 350,000 to 400,000 distinct CDR3 sequences, 15% to 18% seen once. Time point noted: newly diagnosed GD, antithyroid drugs for less than 3 months. Construction of the TCR library relied on RNA isolated from PBMCs. This material consisted of peripheral blood mononuclear cells (PBMCs), taken at new diagnosis, from a patient treated with antithyroid drugs. Every receptor here comes from a female donor with Graves disease.

This clonotype came up a few times. The CDR3 DNA reads TGTGCCATCAAGGGCGCTAGCTCCTACGAGCAGTACTTC. Residues: CAIKGASSYEQYF. The V and J genes are TRBV10-3 and TRBJ2-7; D remains ambiguous. In germline, CDR1 is ENHRY, CDR2 SYGVKD. Trimming cost V 7 bases and J 0 bases, with 10 bases left between them. The CDR3 loop spans 13 amino acids.

About this clonotype itself: This may arise from a read error, as a much more abundant clone is one base away. The genes are TRBV12-3 or TRBV12-4 and TRBJ2-7; D is unresolved. V shed 5 bases and J shed 3 bases, with 20 bases lying between them. The CDR3 is 16 residues long. The CDR3 nucleotides read TGTGCCAGCAGTCAAATGGTGCACGCGATTAGCTACGAGCAGTACTTC. This gives the protein CASSQMVHAISYEQYF.

This clonotype was picked up many times. CDR3 in DNA: TGTGCCAGCAGCCAGGACAGAGACTCTGGAAACACCATATATTTT. It translates to CASSQDRDSGNTIYF. The chain combines TRBV6-1 with TRBJ1-3; the D gene is possibly TRBD1 (6 bases). Germline loops: CDR1 MNHNS, CDR2 SASEGT. V lost 6 bases, J lost 0 bases, and 12 bases lay in between. The CDR3 contains 15 residues.

The J gene is TRBJ2-1, the V gene TRBV6-1; D gene unclear. CDR3 length: 17 amino acids. Trimming removed 6 bases at V and 2 bases at J, with 20 bases between. Per the germline V gene, CDR1 is MNHNS and CDR2 is SASEGT. In DNA, the CDR3 is TGTGCCAGCAGGGCGGCGACCGTCAAGAGAACCTACAATGAGCAGTTCTTC. Protein: CASRAATVKRTYNEQFF.

This clonotype showed up many times. The chain combines TRBV20-1 with TRBJ1-1; possibly TRBD1 for D (5 bases). The CDR3 runs to 15 residues. From germline, CDR1 is DFQATT and CDR2 SNEGSKA (reference sequence). The V gene lost 0 bases and the J gene lost 6 bases, with 17 bases spanning the gap. CDR3 in amino acids: CSARDPKGQRAEAFF. CDR3 bases: TGCAGTGCTAGAGATCCCAAGGGGCAAAGGGCTGAAGCTTTCTTT.

This clonotype was seen ten or more times. This chain uses TRBV12-3 or TRBV12-4 with TRBJ1-1, with D possibly being TRBD1 (6 bases). This CDR3 contains 14 residues. The germline V and J ends were trimmed by 10 bases and 5 bases, with 20 bases remaining between them. This CDR3 reads CATHGIRGRTEAFF. The DNA for the CDR3 is TGTGCCACCCATGGGATCCGGGGGCGGACTGAAGCTTTCTTT.

This clonotype was recorded many times. The chain uses TRBV28 and TRBJ1-3; D call uncertain. This CDR3 has 14 amino acids. V lost 7 bases to trimming and J lost 0 bases, with 10 bases between them. The germline CDR1 and CDR2 sequences are MDHEN and SYDVKM. The CDR3 DNA reads TGTGCCAGCACATCTCAAGGCTCTGGAAACACCATATATTTT. It is translated as CASTSQGSGNTIYF.

This clonotype was counted many times. V usage is TRBV7-2 and J usage is TRBJ2-5; 16 bases map to TRBD2. This CDR3 region has 16 residues. CDR1 is SGHTA and CDR2 is FQGNSA in the germline V gene. V shed 5 bases, J shed 5 bases, and the junction held 5 bases outside the gene matches. DNA for the CDR3: TGTGCCAGCAGCCAGGGACTAGCGGGAGGGACGGAGACCCAGTACTTC. Amino acids: CASSQGLAGGTETQYF.

This sequence joins TRBV6-2 or TRBV6-3 and TRBJ2-7; a possible D gene is TRBD2 (5 bases). The V gene lost 2 bases and the J gene lost 2 bases, with 22 bases spanning the gap. CDR1 is MNHEY, CDR2 SVGEGT, per germline. The CDR3 is 18 amino acids. CDR3 in DNA: TGTGCCAGCAGTTACCCGAGGGATAATCCGACTCCGACCTACGAGCAGTACTTC. This translates into CASSYPRDNPTPTYEQYF.

This clonotype showed up many times. The chain couples TRBV27 to TRBJ2-1; possible D gene TRBD2, 6 bases. The CDR3 spans 14 residues. Trimming removed 2 bases at V and 9 bases at J, with 14 bases between. CDR1 and CDR2 from the germline V gene are MNHEY and SMNVEV (reference sequence). The CDR3 DNA sequence: TGTGCCAGCAGTTTAAGAGGGCGGGATACTGAGCAGTTCTTC. Amino acid sequence: CASSLRGRDTEQFF.

As regards this clonotype: A much larger clone lies a single base off, so this may be a read error. CDR3 in amino acids: CASGRTQGAVTEAFF. The DNA of the CDR3 is TGCGCCAGCGGCCGCACCCAGGGGGCGGTTACTGAAGCTTTCTTT. The chain uses TRBV4-1 and TRBJ1-1, with TRBD1 matching 8 bases. The CDR3 is 15 amino acids. V was pared by 8 bases and J by 5 bases, with 13 bases of the junction left unmatched. The V gene's germline CDR1 is MGHRA and CDR2 YSYEKL.

The chain combines TRBV6-2 or TRBV6-3 with TRBJ1-1, with 9 bases identical to TRBD1. The V gene end was trimmed by 7 bases and the J gene end by 4 bases; junction bases not matched to a gene: 7. In germline, CDR1 is MNHEY, CDR2 SVGEGT. This CDR3 is 14 amino acids long. The CDR3 reads CASKNRGRGTEAFF. DNA of the CDR3: TGTGCCAGCAAGAACAGGGGGCGCGGCACTGAAGCTTTCTTT.

This clonotype was picked up a small number of times. The chain uses TRBV5-1 and TRBJ1-6; 7 positions agree with TRBD1. The V gene's germline CDR1 is SGHRS and CDR2 YFSETQ. The CDR3 extends over 16 amino acids. The J segment lost 5 bases and the V segment lost 0 bases, leaving 5 bases of the junction unmatched. The CDR3 spells CASSLAGTANNSPLHF. CDR3 bases: TGCGCCAGCAGCTTGGCCGGGACAGCGAATAATTCACCCCTCCACTTT.

The V gene is TRBV5-6, the J gene TRBJ1-1; D uncertain. The CDR3 is 15 amino acids. Germline assignment: CDR1 SGHDT and CDR2 YYEEEE. The V end lost 3 bases, the J end lost 3 bases, and 15 bases lay between the germline ends. CDR3 DNA sequence: TGTGCCAGCAGCTCCTCCCCGTTTGGGGACACTGAAGCTTTCTTT. This codes for CASSSSPFGDTEAFF.

At least ten counts were recorded for this clonotype. The V call is TRBV2, the J call TRBJ1-3; a weak D match, TRBD1 (5 bases). The V gene lost 6 bases and the J gene lost 4 bases, with 19 bases spanning the gap. Germline CDR1 reads SNHLY; CDR2 reads FYNNEI. This CDR3 contains 16 residues. As DNA, the CDR3 is TGTGCCAGCAGGCTGAACCGGGGGGGAAAAGGAAACACCATATATTTT. Translation: CASRLNRGGKGNTIYF.

This sequence joins TRBV28 and TRBJ2-7; D might be TRBD1 (5 bases). The CDR3 totals 14 residues. The V and J ends lost 2 bases and 6 bases respectively, with 14 bases between them. Germline CDR1 and CDR2: MDHEN and SYDVKM. The chain's CDR3 is CASSLPGSRAEQYF. The CDR3 region has the DNA TGTGCCAGCAGTTTACCGGGCAGCAGGGCCGAGCAGTACTTC.

This clonotype was seen a handful of times. The chain recombines TRBV7-8 with TRBJ2-3; 8 nucleotides match TRBD2. The CDR3 is 14 amino acids. The junction had 8 bases not matched to a gene; V was cut back by 5 bases and J by 7 bases. CDR1 is SGHVS and CDR2 is FQNEAQ in the germline V gene. CDR3 bases: TGTGCCAGCAGCCCGGGACTAGGATCGAATACGCAGTATTTT. Encoded protein: CASSPGLGSNTQYF.

This clonotype has only a few counts. The rearrangement links TRBV6-1 to TRBJ2-2; 10 bases fit TRBD1. V was pared by 9 bases and J by 5 bases, with 18 bases of the junction left unmatched. The CDR3 has 18 residues. The V gene's germline CDR1 is MNHNS and CDR2 SASEGT. The CDR3 here is CARAPGTGVLTGTGELFF. The CDR3 coding sequence is TGTGCCAGGGCCCCGGGGACAGGGGTTCTCACGGGGACCGGGGAGCTGTTTTTT.

This clonotype was counted many times. V gene TRBV10-3 combines with J gene TRBJ1-5; weak D call: TRBD1 (6 bases). This CDR3 region has 17 residues. Germline CDR1 is ENHRY and CDR2 is SYGVKD. V dropped 0 bases and J dropped 6 bases, with 18 bases sitting between them. This chain's CDR3 is CAISESTLWGQGQPQHF. The CDR3 DNA sequence: TGTGCCATCAGTGAGTCGACTTTATGGGGGCAGGGTCAGCCCCAGCATTTT.

The chain employs TRBV4-2 and TRBJ1-2, with D perhaps matching TRBD1 (6 bases). Looked up from germline, CDR1 is LGHNA and CDR2 is YNFKEQ. This CDR3 spans 14 amino acids. V shed 4 bases and J shed 1 base, with 10 bases lying between them. The CDR3 coding sequence is TGTGCCAGCAGCCCAGGACAGATTAACTATGGCTACACCTTC. Protein sequence: CASSPGQINYGYTF.

Comments on this clonotype: The junction departs from germline at one end; a sequencing error may be responsible. V gene TRBV2 combines with J gene TRBJ1-3; D not certain. From germline, CDR1 is SNHLY and CDR2 FYNNEI. This CDR3 has 16 amino acids. Here the CDR3 reads CASSPWERIEGNTIYF. The CDR3 DNA reads TGTGCCAGCAGTCCCTGGGAGCGGATCGAAGGAAACACCATATACTTT.

This clonotype has at least ten counts. The rearrangement uses TRBV9 and TRBJ2-7; 7 bases line up with TRBD1. With V trimmed by 3 bases and J by 0 bases, 6 bases remained unmatched. This CDR3 spans 15 amino acids. Germline V gene data show CDR1 as SGDLS and CDR2 as YYNGEE. CDR3 region: CASSARDSSSYEQYF. Here the CDR3 DNA reads TGTGCCAGCAGCGCCCGGGACAGTAGCTCCTACGAGCAGTACTTC.

This clonotype was seen at least ten times. The chain is built from TRBV12-3 or TRBV12-4 and TRBJ1-2, with D uncertain. V shed 2 bases and J shed 3 bases, with 4 bases lying between them. The CDR3 has 12 amino acids. CDR3: CASSLYDYGYTF. As DNA, the CDR3 is TGTGCCAGCAGTTTATACGACTATGGCTACACCTTC.

This clonotype was observed at least ten times. The gene calls are TRBV4-2 and TRBJ2-4, with 10 positions matching TRBD2. The CDR3 spans 17 residues. CDR1 is LGHNA and CDR2 is YNFKEQ in the germline V gene. The V and J ends lost 4 bases and 0 bases, in that order; junction bases with no gene match: 6. The CDR3 region is CASSRGLAGEAKNIQYF. The CDR3 nucleotides read TGTGCCAGCAGCCGAGGGCTAGCGGGAGAAGCCAAAAACATTCAGTACTTC.

This clonotype was seen at least ten times. The rearrangement links TRBV7-3 to TRBJ2-1, with a possible D match to TRBD1 (5 bases). This CDR3 is 13 amino acids long. V gave up 5 bases and J gave up 7 bases, with 12 bases separating them. Looked up from germline, CDR1 is SGHTA and CDR2 is FQGTGA. As DNA, the CDR3 is TGTGCCAGCAGCCCAGGGTCCGGGAATGAGCAGTTCTTC. Protein sequence: CASSPGSGNEQFF.

This clonotype was detected many times. This rearrangement joins TRBV28 to TRBJ1-2, with D unresolved. From germline, CDR1 is MDHEN and CDR2 SYDVKM. CDR3 length: 14 amino acids. The ends were cut back, 3 bases at V and 2 bases at J, with 10 bases in the middle. CDR3 nucleotide sequence: TGTGCCAGCAGTTTGCCAGGCTCGAACTATGGCTACACCTTC. This encodes CASSLPGSNYGYTF.

This clonotype was seen at least ten times. The chain combines TRBV27 with TRBJ1-5, with TRBD1 identical over 7 bases. Losses at the gene ends were 5 bases for V and 3 bases for J; bases not matched to a gene: 7. CDR1 is MNHEY and CDR2 is SMNVEV in the germline V gene (reference sequence). This CDR3 is 15 amino acids long. Here the CDR3 reads CASSPLGTVNQPQHF. The CDR3, as DNA: TGTGCCAGCAGTCCCCTGGGGACAGTCAATCAGCCCCAGCATTTT.

This clonotype was detected ten times or more. The chain uses TRBV20-1 and TRBJ2-7; the match to TRBD1 covers 10 bases. Germline assignment: CDR1 DFQATT and CDR2 SNEGSKA (reference sequence). This CDR3 region has 16 residues. V gave up 2 bases and J gave up 5 bases; unmatched junction bases: 12. DNA of the CDR3: TGCAGTGCTAGATCGTGGGAACGGGACAGGGGCCACGAGCAGTACTTC. It encodes CSARSWERDRGHEQYF.

This clonotype was found many times. An end of the junction does not agree with germline; a read error may underlie this. V gene TRBV5-1 combines with J gene TRBJ1-1; tentatively, D is TRBD1 (5 bases). This CDR3 is 14 amino acids long. CDR1 and CDR2 from the germline V gene are SGHRS and YFSETQ. The CDR3 coding sequence is TGTGCCAGCAGCTTAGGAGGGGTAGATACTGAAGCTTTCTTT. This sequence encodes CASSLGGVDTEAFF.

The sample holds many counts of this clonotype. The chain carries TRBV6-4 and TRBJ1-2, with 7 bases fitting TRBD1. The V gene end was trimmed by 6 bases and the J gene end by 2 bases; junction bases not matched to a gene: 6. This CDR3 is 14 amino acids long. Germline V gene data show CDR1 as MRHNA and CDR2 as SNTAGT. CDR3: CASSVSTGNYGYTF. CDR3 DNA: TGTGCCAGCAGCGTATCGACAGGGAACTATGGCTACACCTTC.